This T cell receptor (beta chain) originates from a study of T cell repertoires in cytomegalovirus infection (dated by TCRdb to 2018 to 2020). About the full investigation: Donor HLA type was relevant to the analysis, because carriage of CMV infection together with the matching HLA type was indicated by public TCR beta signatures.

Results and caveats for the whole study, not just this receptor: Carriers of CMV infection plus the relevant HLA type were discriminated by the cumulative frequency of public TCR beta family members in the study cohort and in an independent approximately 360-donor cohort. The ex vivo response was dominated by HLA-C-restricted CMV-specific TCR beta clonotypes, which also provided the single most frequent clonotype in two of eight donors.

Sequencing took place on an Illumina HiSeq 1500. TCRdb passed the public sequencing reads through fastp at Q25 and MiXCR, retaining productive beta sequences. Here each entry gathers all rows of one CDR3 protein and keeps the most common genes and DNA. This sample gives fewer than 250,000 distinct CDR3 sequences in total; around 12% of them show up just once. The top ten clones comprise under 2% of the sample. Taken from the germline V gene, the CDR1 and CDR2 loops are SNHLY and FYNNEI. Reading from cysteine to phenylalanine, the CDR3 counts 17 amino acids. Just the 51-base CDR3 DNA is kept, in frame starting at base 1. V was cut back by 1 base and J by 1 base, leaving a gap of 16 bases between them. This clonotype was seen repeatedly, ten times or more. Its antigen remains unidentified. There are no base qualities to consult, and no much larger clone falls within one base.

The chain couples TRBV2 to TRBJ1-1, with the D segment identity uncertain. The TCR comes from a human donor in good health (CMV status not recorded). Some clones in this sample may be carry-over from other donors' samples. The specimen was PBMCs. The CDR3 loop reads CASSEVLVGLGNTEAFF. At the DNA level, the sequence is TGTGCCAGCAGTGAAGTTTTGGTGGGTTTGGGGAACACTGAAGCTTTCTTT.